These 31 T cell receptor beta chains were sequenced from one sample in a study of blood T cell repertoires in COVID-19. Assay used: immunoSEQ multiplex PCR; TCRdb lists only in-frame clones, some missing. This repertoire shows 200,000 to 300,000 clones, about 88% found once; its top ten account for around 5%. Material for sequencing was peripheral blood. These receptors all come from a woman between 55 and 75 years old with COVID-19, enrolled during active disease.

The CDR3 region is CATSRDIGQGPFSAGELFF. The CDR3 DNA reads TGTGCCACCAGCAGAGATATCGGGCAGGGCCCCTTCAGCGCCGGGGAGCTGTTTTTT. J is TRBJ2-2 and V is TRBV15, with D maybe TRBD1 (5 bases). The CDR3 loop spans 19 amino acids. Germline CDR1 reads LNHNV; CDR2 reads YYDKDF (reference sequence). The V end lost 0 bases, the J end lost 6 bases, and 23 bases lay between the germline ends.

This chain links TRBV4-3 with TRBJ2-7; 7 bases are shared with TRBD1. CDR3 length: 17 residues. Looked up from germline, CDR1 is LGHNA and CDR2 is YSLEER. V shed 0 bases, J shed 4 bases, and the junction held 12 bases outside the gene matches. The CDR3 sequence is CASSQDRVFDRAYEQYF. CDR3 coding DNA: TGCGCCAGCAGCCAAGACAGGGTTTTCGACAGGGCGTACGAGCAGTACTTC.

The chain links TRBV6-1 to TRBJ1-3; unclear D gene. Germline V gene sequence: CDR1 MNHNS, CDR2 SASEGT. The CDR3 consists of 15 residues. With 7 bases removed from V and 2 bases from J, the gap between germline ends came to 15 bases. The CDR3 sequence is CASNYYVGTGNTIYF. The DNA of the CDR3 is TGTGCCAGCAACTACTATGTAGGCACTGGAAACACCATATATTTT.

The V call is TRBV5-4, the J call TRBJ1-2; perhaps TRBD1 as D (6 bases). Trimming stripped 0 bases from V and 1 base from J, with 13 bases between. The germline V gene has CDR1 SGHNT and CDR2 YYREEE (reference sequence). The CDR3 contains 16 residues. DNA for the CDR3: TGTGCCAGCAGCTTGGCCGGACAGCCAAATAACTATGGCTACACCTTC. This gives the protein CASSLAGQPNNYGYTF.

This chain links TRBV13 with TRBJ2-7; 16 positions agree with TRBD2. The trim removed 5 bases at V and 0 bases at J, leaving 7 bases unmatched. The CDR3 length is 18 residues. The germline V gene has CDR1 PRHDT and CDR2 FYEKMQ (reference sequence). CDR3 residues: CASSGGTSGRATSYEQYF. CDR3 coding DNA: TGTGCCAGCAGCGGTGGGACTAGCGGGAGGGCGACCTCCTACGAGCAGTACTTC. Full variable domain (rest looked up from reference TRBV13 and TRBJ2-7): AAGVIQSPRHLIKEKRETATLKCYPIPRHDTVYWYQQGPGQDPQFLISFYEKMQSDKGSIPDRFSAQQFSDYHSELNMSSLELGDSALYFCASSGGTSGRATSYEQYFGPGTRLTVT.

This chain connects TRBV21-1 to TRBJ1-6; the D call TRBD1 from the table was never checked on the DNA. TRBV21-1 represents a pseudogene. CDR3 length: 15 residues. In DNA form, the CDR3 reads TGTGCCAGCAGCGTACAAACAGGGGGCGATTCACCCCTCCACTTT. Protein sequence: CASSVQTGGDSPLHF.

The rearrangement joins TRBV28 to TRBJ1-1, with 7 bases fitting TRBD1. The trim removed 9 bases at V and 2 bases at J, leaving 6 bases unmatched. The germline V gene has CDR1 MDHEN and CDR2 SYDVKM. The CDR3 has 13 amino acids. CDR3 bases: TGTGCCAGTCTAGGGACAGTAAACACTGAAGCTTTCTTT. It specifies CASLGTVNTEAFF.

The CDR3 bases are TGTGCCAGCAGCGTGGTTCCCGGGACTAGGGGGTACAATGAGCAGTTCTTC. Encoded protein: CASSVVPGTRGYNEQFF. The V and J genes are TRBV9 and TRBJ2-1, with 8 bases matching TRBD2. V shed 2 bases and J 4 bases; nucleotides not matched to a gene: 11. CDR1 is SGDLS, CDR2 YYNGEE, per germline. The CDR3 runs 17 residues.

This chain uses TRBV7-9 with TRBJ2-1; maybe TRBD1 (6 bases). The CDR3 has 14 residues. The V gene lost 1 base and the J gene lost 8 bases, with 12 bases spanning the gap. Germline loops: CDR1 SEHNR, CDR2 FQNEAQ (reference sequence). The CDR3 DNA reads as TGTGCCAGCAGCTTAGGTACAGGGTCCGATGAGCAGTTCTTC. Encoded protein: CASSLGTGSDEQFF.

The rearrangement uses TRBV5-5 and TRBJ2-7; 7 bases fit TRBD1. With V trimmed by 4 bases and J by 2 bases, 6 bases remained unmatched. Germline assignment: CDR1 SGHKS and CDR2 YYEKEE (reference sequence). The CDR3 sequence is 14 residues long. CDR3 nucleotides: TGTGCCAGCAGCACGACAGGGAGTCCCTACGAGCAGTACTTC. Its translation: CASSTTGSPYEQYF.

J is TRBJ1-3 and V is TRBV15; D unclear. The V and J ends lost 0 bases and 0 bases respectively, with 9 bases between them. Germline CDR1 and CDR2: LNHNV and YYDKDF (reference sequence). CDR3 length: 16 residues. The CDR3 spells CATSREAGNSGNTIYF. CDR3 sequence (DNA): TGTGCCACCAGCAGAGAAGCGGGGAACTCTGGAAACACCATATATTTT.

The rearrangement joins TRBV5-6 to TRBJ2-3; D not resolved. The germline gives CDR1 SGHDT, CDR2 YYEEEE. V was shortened by 4 bases and J by 5 bases, with 11 bases between the two germline ends. This CDR3 contains 13 residues. CDR3 coding DNA: TGTGCCAGCAGCCAGACGGGTTTAGATACGCAGTATTTT. Translation gives CASSQTGLDTQYF.

This chain connects TRBV5-1 to TRBJ2-1, with 10 nucleotides matching TRBD2. V lost 0 bases, J lost 1 base, and 4 bases stayed unmatched. Germline-derived CDR1 and CDR2 are SGHRS and YFSETQ. This CDR3 spans 17 amino acids. The CDR3 region has the DNA TGCGCCAGCAGCTTGGAGGCTAGCGGGAGATCCTACAATGAGCAGTTCTTC. Residues: CASSLEASGRSYNEQFF.

The chain links TRBV29-1 to TRBJ1-1; 8 bases line up with TRBD1. This CDR3 is built from 18 residues. The V gene end was trimmed by 3 bases and the J gene end by 0 bases; junction bases not matched to a gene: 15. CDR1 SQVTM and CDR2 ANQGSEA come from the germline V gene. As DNA, the CDR3 is TGCAGCGTTGACCGAAGGGAACAGGGGGGATTCATGAACACTGAAGCTTTCTTT. Translated: CSVDRREQGGFMNTEAFF.

This rearrangement joins TRBV9 to TRBJ1-5; 7 bases line up with TRBD1. The junction had 5 bases not matched to a gene; V was cut back by 2 bases and J by 9 bases. There are 13 residues in the CDR3. The germline V gene has CDR1 SGDLS and CDR2 YYNGEE. CDR3 sequence reads: CASSVEPGGPQHF. For the CDR3, the DNA is TGTGCCAGCAGCGTGGAACCAGGGGGGCCCCAGCATTTT. The variable domain in full, completed from reference TRBV9 and TRBJ1-5, reads DSGVTQTPKHLITATGQRVTLRCSPRSGDLSVYWYQQSLDQGLQFLIQYYNGEERAKGNILERFSAQQFPDLHSELNLSSLELGDSALYFCASSVEPGGPQHFGDGTRLSIL.

This clone was picked up one time. The chain carries TRBV28 and TRBJ2-1; weak D call: TRBD1 (6 bases). The V end was cut by 5 bases, the J end by 10 bases, with 15 bases between. The CDR3 sequence is 13 residues long. Germline-derived CDR1 and CDR2 are MDHEN and SYDVKM. For the CDR3, the DNA is TGTGCCAGCAGTAACTACAGGGTTGGCGAGCAGTTCTTC. Translation gives CASSNYRVGEQFF. Using reference TRBV28 and TRBJ2-1 for the parts outside the CDR3, the full variable domain is DVKVTQSSRYLVKRTGEKVFLECVQDMDHENMFWYRQDPGLGLRLIYFSYDVKMKEKGDIPEGYSVSREKKERFSLILESASTNQTSMYLCASSNYRVGEQFFGPGTRLTVL.

The chain couples TRBV27 to TRBJ1-5; weak D call: TRBD1 (5 bases). This CDR3 spans 13 amino acids. Trimming stripped 3 bases from V and 7 bases from J, with 10 bases between. CDR1 MNHEY and CDR2 SMNVEV come from the germline V gene (reference sequence). In nucleotides, the CDR3 is TGTGCCAGCAGTTTTGCGGGACTGCAGCCCCAGCATTTT. Residues: CASSFAGLQPQHF.

This sequence joins TRBV10-2 and TRBJ2-3, with D perhaps TRBD2 (6 bases). Trimming shortened V by 10 bases and J by 1 base, and 18 bases separated the two germline ends. Per the germline V gene, CDR1 is WSHSY and CDR2 is SAAADI. The CDR3 spans 15 residues. In DNA form, the CDR3 reads TGCGCCACCTCCCTACGCGGGGCGGGCACAGATACGCAGTATTTT. This translates into CATSLRGAGTDTQYF.

This clone has ten or more counts. This rearrangement joins TRBV30 to TRBJ2-1; D might be TRBD2 (5 bases). From germline, CDR1 is GTSNPN and CDR2 SVGIG (reference sequence). V gave up 0 bases and J gave up 9 bases, with 12 bases separating them. The CDR3 spans 13 residues. The CDR3 bases are TGTGCCTGGAGTGTAACCGGACTCGGTGAGCAGTTCTTC. It translates to CAWSVTGLGEQFF.

The rearrangement uses TRBV6-5 and TRBJ1-5, with D perhaps matching TRBD1 (6 bases). CDR1 is MNHEY and CDR2 is SVGAGI in the germline V gene. The germline V and J ends were trimmed by 10 bases and 3 bases, with 13 bases remaining between them. The CDR3 is made up of 13 amino acids. The CDR3 bases are TGTGCCACCAGCCGGGACAACAATCAGCCCCAGCATTTT. Its protein is CATSRDNNQPQHF.

This chain joins TRBV7-3 and TRBJ2-2; 12 bases fit TRBD2. In germline, CDR1 is SGHTA, CDR2 FQGTGA. The CDR3 is 16 residues long. V shed 8 bases, J shed 2 bases, and the junction held 6 bases outside the gene matches. The CDR3: CASARTSGANTGELFF. CDR3 nucleotides: TGTGCCAGCGCGAGGACTAGCGGGGCAAACACCGGGGAGCTGTTTTTT.

The chain couples TRBV4-2 to TRBJ2-7, with TRBD2 matching 11 bases. V lost 2 bases to trimming and J lost 4 bases; unmatched junction nucleotides: 4. From germline, CDR1 is LGHNA and CDR2 YNFKEQ. The CDR3 extends over 15 amino acids. The CDR3 loop reads CASSQIAGGPYEQYF. The DNA for the CDR3 is TGTGCCAGCAGCCAAATAGCGGGAGGGCCTTACGAGCAGTACTTC.

In this sample, this clone turned up a few times. The chain links TRBV28 to TRBJ2-5; TRBD1 might be the D (6 bases). The V and J ends lost 3 bases and 6 bases respectively, with 11 bases between them. Per germline, CDR1 MDHEN and CDR2 SYDVKM. The CDR3 spans 13 residues. CDR3 residues: CASSFQGSKTQYF. In DNA, the CDR3 is TGTGCCAGCAGTTTTCAGGGGAGCAAGACCCAGTACTTC.

The rearrangement links TRBV18 to TRBJ2-5, with D possibly matching TRBD2 (7 bases). Germline V gene data show CDR1 as KGHSH and CDR2 as LQKENI. The V end lost 0 bases, the J end lost 4 bases, and 27 bases lay between the germline ends. The CDR3 has 20 amino acids. The CDR3 is CASSPPVFGVSGGKGETQYF. The CDR3 coding sequence is TGTGCCAGCTCACCACCGGTTTTCGGGGTCTCGGGGGGCAAAGGAGAGACCCAGTACTTC.

About this clone itself: Other DNA sequences in the sample encode the same CDR3. The chain links TRBV19 to TRBJ1-2; D uncertain. The germline CDR1 and CDR2 sequences are LNHDA and SQIVND (reference sequence). Trimming removed 3 bases from V and 4 bases from J, with 9 bases in between. The CDR3 consists of 13 residues. DNA for the CDR3: TGTGCCAGTAGTATTGGGCGGGCCTATGGCTACACCTTC. The encoded protein is CASSIGRAYGYTF.

This chain connects TRBV11-2 to TRBJ2-1; 13 nucleotides agree with TRBD2. V trimming: 4 bases; J trimming: 4 bases; junction bases outside the gene matches: 1. Germline loops: CDR1 SGHAT, CDR2 FQNNGV. CDR3 length: 15 residues. In DNA, the CDR3 is TGTGCCAGCAGCTCGGGACTAGCGGGATACAATGAGCAGTTCTTC. Translation: CASSSGLAGYNEQFF.

The chain is built from TRBV27 and TRBJ2-1; TRBD1 is a possible D gene (5 bases). V lost 2 bases and J lost 9, with 17 bases in between. The CDR3 runs 15 residues. Germline V gene lookup returns CDR1 MNHEY and CDR2 SMNVEV (reference sequence). This chain's CDR3 is CASSLVSGHVGEQFF. CDR3 nucleotides: TGTGCCAGCAGTTTAGTCTCCGGACATGTGGGTGAGCAGTTCTTC.

The rearrangement uses TRBV6-5 and TRBJ1-1, with TRBD1 as a possible D gene (5 bases). CDR1 and CDR2 (germline): MNHEY, SVGAGI. The CDR3 sequence is 14 residues long. V was clipped by 2 bases and J by 2 bases, with 9 bases between them. CDR3 sequence reads: CASSYAGGNTEAFF. The CDR3 DNA reads as TGTGCCAGCAGTTACGCCGGGGGTAACACTGAAGCTTTCTTT.

V and J are TRBV5-4 and TRBJ1-2; D possibly corresponds to TRBD1 (5 bases). Trimming took 3 bases from V and 7 from J, leaving 22 bases between them. Germline V gene sequence: CDR1 SGHNT, CDR2 YYREEE (reference sequence). The length of the CDR3 is 16 residues. The CDR3 is CASSSLRVLGGVGYTF. The CDR3 DNA reads TGTGCCAGCAGCTCCTTACGCGTGTTGGGGGGGGTTGGCTACACCTTC. Full variable domain (remainder filled in from reference TRBV5-4 and TRBJ1-2): ETGVTQSPTHLIKTRGQQVTLRCSSQSGHNTVSWYQQALGQGPQFIFQYYREEENGRGNFPPRFSGLQFPNYSSELNVNALELDDSALYLCASSSLRVLGGVGYTFGSGTRLTVV.

This clone was observed a single time. The chain joins TRBV10-3 to TRBJ1-5, with a tentative D call TRBD1 (5 bases). The CDR3 sequence is 12 residues long. Trimming stripped 6 bases from V and 5 bases from J, with 8 bases between. Germline CDR1 ENHRY, CDR2 SYGVKD. DNA for the CDR3: TGTGCCATCAGGGAAGGGGATCAGCCCCAGCATTTT. This encodes CAIREGDQPQHF.

The gene calls are TRBV9 and TRBJ1-2; a weak D match, TRBD1 (5 bases). The germline CDR1 and CDR2 sequences are SGDLS and YYNGEE. Deletions cut 2 bases from V and 2 bases from J, with 10 bases between. This CDR3 has 14 residues. CDR3 nucleotide sequence: TGTGCCAGCAGCGTCGGGCCAGGGAACTATGGCTACACCTTC. Translated, it gives CASSVGPGNYGYTF.